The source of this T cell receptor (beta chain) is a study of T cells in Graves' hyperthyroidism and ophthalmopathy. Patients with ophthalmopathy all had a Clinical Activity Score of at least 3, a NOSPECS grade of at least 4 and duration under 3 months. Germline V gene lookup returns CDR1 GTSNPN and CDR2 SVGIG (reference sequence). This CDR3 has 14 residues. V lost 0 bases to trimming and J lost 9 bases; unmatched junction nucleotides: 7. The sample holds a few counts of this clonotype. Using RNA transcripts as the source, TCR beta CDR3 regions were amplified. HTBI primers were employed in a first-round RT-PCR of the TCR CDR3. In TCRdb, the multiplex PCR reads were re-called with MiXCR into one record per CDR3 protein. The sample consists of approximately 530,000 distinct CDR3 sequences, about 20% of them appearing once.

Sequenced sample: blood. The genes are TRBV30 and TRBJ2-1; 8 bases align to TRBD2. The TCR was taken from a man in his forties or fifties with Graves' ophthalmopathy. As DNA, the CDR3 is TGTGCCTGGAGTGTACTTAGACTAGCGAGTGAGCAGTTCTTC. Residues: CAWSVLRLASEQFF.